Listed below are T cell receptor beta chains from one sample, sequenced in a study of T cells in Graves' hyperthyroidism and ophthalmopathy. TCRdb processed the multiplex PCR reads anew with MiXCR; each CDR3 protein has one entry. The table shows some 690,000 distinct CDR3 sequences, with 15% to 20% occurring only once. The sequencing input was blood. The receptor source for this set is a man aged 50 to 59 with Graves' hyperthyroidism. Each CDR3 is given without its conserved first and last residue. The listing skips clone size in some rows; elsewhere it reads once, few, many or a size class.

size | V | CDR3
few | TRBV7-9 | ASSDAGGRARAEEQY
few | TRBV6-1 | ASSSPGHVGITIY
few | TRBV5-1 | ASSPTKSSSYNEQF
many | TRBV6-5 | ASSYLLSGSSYNEQF
many | TRBV28 | ASTTTGDGYNSPLH
few | TRBV12-3/TRBV12-4 | ASTWVGGTGNEQF
- | TRBV20-1 | SARRDLNTETF
- | TRBV29-1 | SVRGLAGIYEQY
once | TRBV28 | ASRPGGQGSLYEQY
few | TRBV10-3 | AISDFSYEQF
- | TRBV9 | ASSVDVAGEREQY
- | TRBV5-5 | ASSPRTSGTLRGQF
few | TRBV19 | ASSPVQGMEQF
once | TRBV12-3/TRBV12-4 | ASSDSGTTYYEQY
- | TRBV5-1 | ASSPAAGSYEQY
many | TRBV7-2 | ASSLEPSHNYGYT
- | TRBV6-1 | ASSDDRGLPAF
few | TRBV5-6 | ASSFLTVSNYGYT
few | TRBV6-1 | ASSDSRTSSREKLF
many | TRBV28 | ASSFGGSSYNEQF
- | TRBV7-9 | ASSLAWALGEQY
- | TRBV5-4 | ASSFAGKQF
few | TRBV5-1 | ASSTGVITDTDTQY
few | TRBV27 | ASSFFGTAKF
- | TRBV27 | ASSLSPWSRGAANEKLF
- | TRBV3-1 | ASRGSNSGNTIY
many | TRBV5-1 | ASSQKRGPGELF
- | TRBV9 | ASSFGTGNTGAF